The 27 T cell receptor beta chains below all came from one sample that was sequenced in a study of Graves' ophthalmopathy and Graves' hyperthyroidism. Scientists amplified the TCR beta CDR3 regions from RNA transcripts. HTBI-primed first-round RT-PCR preceded second-round multiplex PCR. TCRdb re-called the multiplex PCR reads with MiXCR, one entry per CDR3 protein. The sample contains 560,000 or so distinct CDR3 sequences, just under 40% of which appear only once. The sequenced material came from peripheral blood or thyroid tissue (not recorded which). The origin of the receptors is an adult man with Graves' hyperthyroidism.

The chain carries TRBV6-6 and TRBJ1-3; 9 positions match TRBD1. This CDR3 contains 15 residues. The J segment lost 4 bases and the V segment lost 6 bases, leaving 7 bases of the junction unmatched. The germline CDR1 and CDR2 sequences are MNHNY and SVGAGI (reference sequence). The CDR3 DNA is TGTGCCAGCAGCCAAGGACAGGGGAACGGAAACACCATATATTTT. Its translation: CASSQGQGNGNTIYF.

This clonotype was recorded many times. The rearrangement links TRBV19 to TRBJ1-5, with D unclear. The ends were cut back, 3 bases at V and 6 bases at J, with 12 bases in the middle. The CDR3 consists of 14 residues. Germline loops: CDR1 LNHDA, CDR2 SQIVND (reference sequence). CDR3 amino acids: CASSMLGSSQPQHF. CDR3 DNA sequence: TGTGCCAGTAGTATGCTTGGTTCTAGTCAGCCCCAGCATTTT.

The V call is TRBV6-6, the J call TRBJ2-7; D unresolved. From germline, CDR1 is MNHNY and CDR2 SVGAGI (reference sequence). CDR3 length: 12 amino acids. V lost 7 bases, J lost 5 bases, and 12 bases lay in between. The CDR3 nucleotides are TGTGCCAGCAAAGGGTTGGGCAACGAGCAGTACTTC. As protein: CASKGLGNEQYF.

This clonotype occurred a few times. Being one base from a much bigger clone, this may be a read error. The rearrangement uses TRBV12-3 or TRBV12-4 and TRBJ2-7, with D unresolved. The CDR3 is made up of 12 amino acids. Written as DNA, the CDR3 is TGTGCCAACAGTTTAAGCAGGAACGAGCAGTACTTC. Translation: CANSLSRNEQYF.

This clonotype has just one count. The chain is built from TRBV7-9 and TRBJ2-7; D tentatively fits TRBD1 or TRBD2 (6 bases each). Germline loops: CDR1 SEHNR, CDR2 FQNEAQ (reference sequence). The CDR3 runs 14 residues. Trimming removed 9 bases from V and 6 bases from J, with 21 bases in between. The CDR3 spells CASSRAAGGGEQYF. The CDR3 coding sequence is TGTGCCAGTAGCCGCGCGGCAGGAGGGGGCGAGCAGTACTTC.

The gene calls are TRBV25-1 and TRBJ1-6, with unresolved D. The V gene lost 9 bases and the J gene lost 0 bases, with 9 bases spanning the gap. The CDR3 sequence is 14 residues long. The germline gives CDR1 MGHDK, CDR2 SYGVNS. The CDR3 region has the DNA TGTGCCAGAGGGAGGGCCTCCTATAATTCACCCCTCCACTTT. Protein product: CARGRASYNSPLHF.

The chain has TRBV7-4 and TRBJ2-7, with D perhaps matching TRBD1 or TRBD2 (6 bases each). Between the trimmed V and J ends, which lost 3 bases and 3 bases, there was a span of 15 bases. The V gene's germline CDR1 is SGHVT and CDR2 SQSDAQ. This CDR3 is built from 15 residues. The CDR3 DNA reads as TGTGCCAGCAGCTTTGAGGGAAGGGGGGACTACGAGCAGTACTTC. Protein: CASSFEGRGDYEQYF.

This clonotype was counted ten times or more. The CDR3 here is CAISESDNVNTGELFF. The CDR3 nucleotides read TGTGCCATCAGTGAGTCGGACAACGTCAACACCGGGGAGCTGTTTTTT. J is TRBJ2-2 and V is TRBV10-3, with D possibly matching TRBD1 (5 bases). V was pared by 0 bases and J by 2 bases, with 10 bases between. This CDR3 spans 16 amino acids. Per the germline V gene, CDR1 is ENHRY and CDR2 is SYGVKD.

This clonotype has just one count. The chain combines TRBV7-9 with TRBJ1-2, with 10 bases lining up with TRBD1. Germline CDR1 reads SEHNR; CDR2 reads FQNEAQ (reference sequence). This CDR3 has 15 amino acids. The J segment lost 7 bases and the V segment lost 3 bases, leaving 8 bases of the junction unmatched. The chain's CDR3 is CASSFRDRGAGGYTF. The CDR3 DNA sequence: TGTGCCAGCAGCTTCCGGGACAGGGGCGCAGGTGGCTACACCTTC.

This clonotype was seen repeatedly, ten times or more. The J gene is TRBJ2-5, the V gene TRBV3-1; no clear D gene. The length of the CDR3 is 13 residues. Germline lookup yields CDR1 LGHDT and CDR2 YNNKEL (reference sequence). V lost 4 bases and J 2 bases, leaving 8 bases between the germline ends. The CDR3 sequence: CASSRMLQETQYF. In DNA form, the CDR3 reads TGTGCCAGCAGCCGGATGTTACAAGAGACCCAGTACTTC.

The table lists this clonotype with many counts. The chain combines TRBV7-2 with TRBJ1-4; D is undetermined. Deletions cut 5 bases from V and 5 bases from J, with 18 bases between. Germline V gene lookup returns CDR1 SGHTA and CDR2 FQGNSA. The CDR3 length is 16 residues. In DNA form, the CDR3 reads TGTGCCAGCAGCCCGAACCGAGGGTCCCAAAATGAAAAACTGTTTTTT. Amino acids: CASSPNRGSQNEKLFF.

Notes on this clonotype: One end of the junction is discordant with germline, which a read error may explain. The genes are TRBV12-3 or TRBV12-4 and TRBJ2-7, with 13 nucleotides matching TRBD2. This CDR3 comprises 15 residues. The CDR3 nucleotides read TGTGCCCGCAGTAGACTAGCGGGAGGCTCCTACGAGCAGTACTTC. Encoded protein: CARSRLAGGSYEQYF.

Details on this clonotype: A read error may account for a junction end that differs from germline. This chain connects TRBV12-3 or TRBV12-4 to TRBJ1-2; 10 bases are shared with TRBD1. The CDR3 contains 11 residues. CDR3 loop: CASSLGQGTKF. The CDR3 bases are TGTGCCAGCAGCTTGGGACAGGGGACCAAATTC.

The V call is TRBV24-1, the J call TRBJ2-2, with D possibly matching TRBD2 (6 bases). The CDR3 is 14 amino acids. Germline V gene sequence: CDR1 KGHDR, CDR2 SFDVKD. Trimming took off 4 bases at V and 8 bases at J, with 13 bases between the two ends. The CDR3 bases are TGTGCCACCAGTGAGATCGGGCTAGCGGGGGAGCTGTTTTTT. This codes for CATSEIGLAGELFF.

V is TRBV28 and J is TRBJ1-2, with 8 nucleotides matching TRBD1. Germline assignment: CDR1 MDHEN and CDR2 SYDVKM. The CDR3 totals 15 residues. The trim removed 5 bases at V and 0 bases at J, leaving 5 bases unmatched. CDR3 bases: TGTGCCAGCAGTCCGACAGGGGCTACTAACTATGGCTACACCTTC. Amino acid sequence: CASSPTGATNYGYTF.

The sample holds one count of this clonotype. One junction end disagrees with the germline gene, perhaps due to a read error. The rearrangement links TRBV15 to TRBJ1-5; D possibly corresponds to TRBD1 (6 bases). This CDR3 comprises 15 residues. Germline loops: CDR1 LNHNV, CDR2 YYDKDF (reference sequence). The CDR3: CATSRVTQGNQPQRF. CDR3 coding DNA: TGTGCCACCAGCAGAGTGACACAGGGCAATCAGCCCCAGCGTTTT.

The chain couples TRBV29-1 to TRBJ2-2, with D perhaps being TRBD1 or TRBD2 (5 bases each). Trimming shortened V by 7 bases and J by 0 bases, and 6 bases separated the two germline ends. Germline CDR1 reads SQVTM; CDR2 reads ANQGSEA. The CDR3 extends over 12 amino acids. This CDR3 reads CSGGSNTGELFF. CDR3 nucleotide sequence: TGCAGCGGGGGGTCGAACACCGGGGAGCTGTTTTTT.

The J gene is TRBJ2-1, the V gene TRBV24-1; D uncertain. The CDR3 is 14 amino acids. The ends were cut back, 0 bases at V and 5 bases at J, with 7 bases in the middle. Germline V gene data show CDR1 as KGHDR and CDR2 as SFDVKD. Here the CDR3 reads CATSDLRDDNEQFF. The CDR3 coding sequence is TGTGCCACCAGTGATTTGCGAGATGACAATGAGCAGTTCTTC.

The genes are TRBV27 and TRBJ1-3, with D unresolved. Germline V gives CDR1 MNHEY, CDR2 SMNVEV (reference sequence). This CDR3 comprises 14 residues. Trimming pared 2 bases from V and 4 bases from J, leaving 9 bases between. CDR3 coding DNA: TGTGCCAGCAGTTTAAAGGGAACCGGAAACACCATATATTTT. Translation: CASSLKGTGNTIYF.

This clonotype was counted only a few times. V usage is TRBV27 and J usage is TRBJ2-2; TRBD1 aligns across 7 bases. CDR1 is MNHEY and CDR2 is SMNVEV in the germline V gene (reference sequence). V lost 8 bases to trimming and J lost 5 bases; unmatched junction nucleotides: 14. This CDR3 region has 16 residues. CDR3 nucleotide sequence: TGTGCCAGCCGACTCTCACCGGGACAGAGAACCGGGGAGCTGTTTTTT. Encoded protein: CASRLSPGQRTGELFF.

This chain joins TRBV7-9 and TRBJ1-2; weak D call: TRBD1 (6 bases). The germline V gene encodes CDR1 SEHNR and CDR2 FQNEAQ (reference sequence). The CDR3 has 15 amino acids. Trimming stripped 1 base from V and 5 bases from J, with 14 bases between. CDR3 sequence: CASSLGPGASYGYTF. The CDR3 nucleotides are TGTGCCAGCAGCTTAGGCCCGGGGGCAAGTTATGGCTACACCTTC. Together with reference TRBV7-9 and TRBJ1-2, the CDR3 gives the full variable domain: DTGVSQNPRHKITKRGQNVTFRCDPISEHNRLYWYRQTLGQGPEFLTYFQNEAQLEKSRLLSDRFSAERPKGSFSTLEIQRTEQGDSAMYLCASSLGPGASYGYTFGSGTRLTVV.

In its sample, this clonotype was seen many times. J is TRBJ1-1 and V is TRBV5-1; possibly TRBD1 for D (5 bases). The germline V gene has CDR1 SGHRS and CDR2 YFSETQ. V was shortened by 3 bases and J by 5 bases, with 14 bases between the two germline ends. This CDR3 has 14 amino acids. CDR3 protein: CASSSGTLGTEAFF. The CDR3 DNA follows: TGCGCCAGCAGCTCTGGGACCCTGGGGACTGAAGCTTTCTTT.

V and J are TRBV9 and TRBJ1-1; 8 bases align to TRBD1. CDR1 and CDR2 from the germline V gene are SGDLS and YYNGEE. Unmatched junction bases numbered 12, after V lost 0 bases and J lost 5 bases. The CDR3 covers 17 residues. CDR3 amino acids: CASSVGSGGIGRTEAFF. The CDR3 DNA is TGTGCCAGCAGCGTAGGATCAGGGGGCATAGGTCGGACTGAAGCTTTCTTT.

In its sample, this clonotype was seen many times. This rearrangement joins TRBV19 to TRBJ1-1; D ambiguous. CDR3 length: 13 amino acids. CDR1 is LNHDA, CDR2 SQIVND, per germline (reference sequence). V was cut by 2 bases and J by 1 base, with 5 bases left in between. The CDR3 DNA reads as TGTGCCAGTAGTATAACGTCGAACACTGAAGCTTTCTTT. It specifies CASSITSNTEAFF. Supplemented by reference TRBV19 and TRBJ1-1, the full variable domain reads DGGITQSPKYLFRKEGQNVTLSCEQNLNHDAMYWYRQDPGQGLRLIYYSQIVNDFQKGDIAEGYSVSREKKESFPLTVTSAQKNPTAFYLCASSITSNTEAFFGQGTRLTVV.

This clonotype was observed at least ten times. V and J are TRBV29-1 and TRBJ1-2; weak D call: TRBD1 (6 bases). Trimming took 3 bases from V and 7 from J, leaving 18 bases between them. Germline V CDR1 and CDR2: SQVTM, ANQGSEA. The CDR3 sequence is 14 residues long. In DNA, the CDR3 is TGCAGCGTTGAGCCCCCAGGGGCGCTTTTTGGCTACACCTTC. Amino acid sequence: CSVEPPGALFGYTF.

As regards this clonotype: A much larger clone lies a single base off, so this may be a read error. The chain links TRBV12-3 or TRBV12-4 to TRBJ1-1, with TRBD1 matching over 8 bases. The CDR3 length is 12 residues. The CDR3 reads CASSRDRGEALF. In DNA form, the CDR3 reads TGTGCCAGCAGCAGAGACAGGGGTGAAGCTCTCTTT.

This clonotype was found many times. This may come from a read error, since a much larger clone is one base off. V and J are TRBV7-9 and TRBJ1-1; perhaps TRBD1 as D (6 bases). This CDR3 has 13 amino acids. Germline lookup yields CDR1 SEHNR and CDR2 FQNEAQ (reference sequence). Trimming took 5 bases from V and 1 from J, leaving 8 bases between them. The CDR3, as DNA: TGTGCCAGCAGCGTGACAGGGAACACTGAAGCTTTCTTT. Its translation: CASSVTGNTEAFF.